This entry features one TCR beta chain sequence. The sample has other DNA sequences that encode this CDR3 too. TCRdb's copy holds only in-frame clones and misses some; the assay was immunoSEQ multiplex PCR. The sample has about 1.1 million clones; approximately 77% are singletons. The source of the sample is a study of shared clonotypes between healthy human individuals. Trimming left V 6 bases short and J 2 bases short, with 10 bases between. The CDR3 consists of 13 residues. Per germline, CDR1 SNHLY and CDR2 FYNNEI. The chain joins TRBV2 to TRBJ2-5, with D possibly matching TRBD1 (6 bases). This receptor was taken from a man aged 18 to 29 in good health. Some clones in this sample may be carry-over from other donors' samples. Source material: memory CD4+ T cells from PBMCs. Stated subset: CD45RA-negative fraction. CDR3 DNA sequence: TGTGCCAGCAGCGCACAGGGTCAAGAGACCCAGTACTTC. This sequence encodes CASSAQGQETQYF.